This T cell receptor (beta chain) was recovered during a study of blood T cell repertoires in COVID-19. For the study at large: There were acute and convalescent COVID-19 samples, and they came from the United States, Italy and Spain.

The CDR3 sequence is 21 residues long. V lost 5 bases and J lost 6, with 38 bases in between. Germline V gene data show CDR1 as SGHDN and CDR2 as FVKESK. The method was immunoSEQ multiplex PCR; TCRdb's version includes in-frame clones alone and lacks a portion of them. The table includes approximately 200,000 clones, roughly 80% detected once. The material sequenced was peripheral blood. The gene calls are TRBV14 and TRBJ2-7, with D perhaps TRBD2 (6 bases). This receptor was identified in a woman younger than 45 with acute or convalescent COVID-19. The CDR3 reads CASSGRGAQRGIDPMAGEQYF. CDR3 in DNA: TGTGCCAGCAGCGGCCGCGGGGCCCAACGAGGAATAGACCCCATGGCAGGCGAGCAGTACTTC.